This passage covers 6 T cell receptor beta chains from one sample sequenced in a study of T-cell memory formation after mild COVID-19. MiXCR, run by TCRdb on the 5' RACE reads, gives a single entry per CDR3 protein. The sample shows about 290,000 distinct CDR3 sequences, about 15% of them seen only once. Material for sequencing was PBMCs or a T cell subset sorted from them (not recorded which). These receptors were taken from a man younger than 35 who had mild COVID-19 (a few samples of this study predate the infection). Cell type and time point are not known.

The J gene is TRBJ1-3, the V gene TRBV7-2; D unresolved. The CDR3 runs to 12 residues. Germline assignment: CDR1 SGHTA and CDR2 FQGNSA. V dropped 2 bases and J dropped 8 bases, with 7 bases sitting between them. The CDR3: CASSLYQDTIYF. The CDR3 region has the DNA TGTGCCAGCAGCTTATATCAAGACACCATATATTTT.

The DNA of the CDR3 is TGTGCCAGCAGCCGGACAGGGTCGGATTCACCCCTCCACTTT. Its translation is CASSRTGSDSPLHF. The chain couples TRBV7-9 to TRBJ1-6, with 8 bases aligning to TRBD1. Germline-derived CDR1 and CDR2 are SEHNR and FQNEAQ (reference sequence). Trimming cost V 5 bases and J 8 bases; bases outside gene matches: 5. The CDR3 has 14 amino acids.

In regard to this clonotype: A read error may account for a junction end that differs from germline. The rearrangement joins TRBV2 to TRBJ1-2, with no clear D. In germline, CDR1 is SNHLY, CDR2 FYNNEI. The CDR3 loop spans 11 amino acids. CDR3 sequence reads: CASSPNSGYTF. Written as DNA, the CDR3 is TGTGCCAGCAGTCCGAACTCTGGCTACACCTTC.

The chain couples TRBV27 to TRBJ2-4; 9 positions match TRBD1. The V gene's germline CDR1 is MNHEY and CDR2 SMNVEV (reference sequence). Trimming removed 0 bases from V and 9 bases from J; junction bases left unmatched: 3. CDR3 length: 14 residues. The CDR3 DNA follows: TGTGCCAGCAGTTTATCTGGGACAGGGAGCATTCAGTACTTC. This sequence encodes CASSLSGTGSIQYF.

This clonotype was picked up a small number of times. The chain joins TRBV29-1 to TRBJ1-5, with D maybe TRBD1 (6 bases). With 6 bases removed from V and 4 bases from J, the gap between germline ends came to 16 bases. Germline CDR1 reads SQVTM; CDR2 reads ANQGSEA. The CDR3 has 14 residues. CDR3 loop: CSVAGTGKNQPQHF. In DNA, the CDR3 is TGCAGCGTAGCCGGAACAGGGAAGAATCAGCCCCAGCATTTT.

This clonotype was detected only a few times. The rearrangement uses TRBV7-2 and TRBJ1-1; D call uncertain. The CDR3 is made up of 14 amino acids. Germline V gene data show CDR1 as SGHTA and CDR2 as FQGNSA. The ends were cut back, 3 bases at V and 0 bases at J, with 8 bases in the middle. This CDR3 reads CASSFAFLNTEAFF. The CDR3 coding sequence is TGTGCCAGCAGCTTCGCCTTTTTGAACACTGAAGCTTTCTTT.